The present T cell receptor (beta chain) was sequenced within a study of long-term antiretroviral therapy in people with HIV. The CDR3 runs 13 residues. V was trimmed by 3 bases and J by 1 base, leaving 8 bases between them. Per germline, CDR1 GTSNPN and CDR2 SVGIG (reference sequence). Overall study findings and caveats: HIV repertoires covered narrower CDR3 length ranges than controls did.

With survey level as its setting, the immunoSEQ assay was v3.0. Only in-frame clones appear in the TCRdb table, and some are missing; sequencing was by immunoSEQ multiplex PCR. The sample includes 12,000 or so clones, 82% of them seen just once. In regard to this clone: No antigen is known for it.

One or more pre-ART and two or more post-ART PBMC samples were available from each donor. The United States was where all participants with HIV were treated. The TCR comes from a man in his forties or fifties with HIV. The sequenced sample was unsorted PBMCs, obtained around 8 years after starting antiretroviral therapy. V and J are TRBV30 and TRBJ2-3; D is unclear. The CDR3 bases are TGTGCCTGGAGGGCGCTGGGCACAGATACGCAGTATTTT. It is translated as CAWRALGTDTQYF.